The following is a T cell receptor beta chain sequence with its context. No cognate antigen has been identified for it. The record has no base qualities; no much larger clone is one base away. This record belongs to a study of PD-L1 blockade in urothelial cancer (dated by TCRdb to between 2016 and 2019). For the study in its entirety: Therapy was started at some point between 2013 and 2015 for all patients, and atezolizumab 1,200 mg was administered intravenously every 3 weeks. About 90% of the roughly 29 patients were identified as males with urothelial cancer of bladder origin, and a prior smoking history was reported by 18 of 29 patients. Patients had an ECOG performance status of 0 or 1 and had received between 0 and 3 prior chemotherapy regimens. Blood samples were analyzed at two time points: 3 weeks after treatment start (second dose) and 6 weeks after treatment start. Blood samples yielded a median of about 150,000 T cells and tens of thousands of unique TCRs, with median clonality roughly 0.084. The study was an exploratory multi-omic analysis of somatic, immune and clinical correlates of response to PD-L1 blockade with atezolizumab in urothelial cancer. TCR sequencing covered pretreatment tumor samples and matched, serially collected peripheral blood taken before and after atezolizumab treatment. Durable clinical benefit was defined as progression-free survival longer than 6 months, and TCR features were also tested against progression-free and overall survival. In the same patients who had TCR sequencing, pretreatment tumors also underwent whole exome sequencing and RNA sequencing. Durable clinical benefit was achieved by nine patients but not by the remaining 20. Pretreatment blood TCR-seq was available for about 30 patients, at least one posttreatment blood collection was obtained for 24 patients, and tumor TCR-seq was available for 24 patients.

Synthetic TCR analog templates were spiked into each PCR so that absolute template abundance could be estimated from read counts. The immunoSEQ assay was used to amplify TCRbeta CDR3 regions from genomic DNA with bias-controlled V and J gene primers. Sequencing of rearranged TCRbeta segments was done at approximately 20X coverage. The study's processing was this. Sequencing errors were corrected by clustering, and CDR3s were annotated against IMGT so that V, D and J genes could be assigned. Downstream analyses used only productive TCRbeta rearrangements and left out out-of-frame or stop-codon sequences. To compute clonality, Shannon entropy was normalized by the log of the number of unique productive sequences and then subtracted from one. Fisher's exact test with Benjamini-Hochberg correction, at a threshold of adjusted p below 0.01, was used to find clones that differed between time points or between blood and tumor. This is the immuneACCESS table as TCRdb keeps it, with only in-frame sequences that have V and J called. A part of the clones is gone; compared with another copy, unresolved V genes explain less than half, and the rest is unexplained. The V and J calls and clone size are taken from that table; D and trimming were inferred from the DNA. The sample has approximately 88,000 clones on record, about 83% of them singletons. The ten largest clones represent roughly 1.9% of the sample.

The CDR3, from cysteine to phenylalanine, totals 15 residues. Just the 45-base CDR3 DNA is kept, in frame starting at base 1. Relative to germline, V is 0 bases shorter and J is 5 bases shorter, with 13 bases between their ends. The germline V gene yields SGHDN for CDR1 and FVKESK for CDR2. What this sample's time point label stands for: pretreatment peripheral blood. A total of roughly 31 patients with locally advanced or metastatic urothelial carcinoma, treated at Memorial Sloan Kettering on a trial protocol, made up the cohort. Peripheral blood mononuclear cells were collected from each patient pretreatment and during treatment, giving between 1 and 8 total time points per patient. The Qiagen DNeasy Blood extraction kit was used to purify genomic DNA from total PBMCs and tumor samples. PBMCs were collected pretreatment and during treatment and were isolated and stored as previously described. General study outcomes and caveats: At 3 weeks after the start of treatment, tumor-associated TCR clones in peripheral blood had expanded more in patients with durable benefit (n ≈ 20, p = 0.022). A pretreatment peripheral blood TCR clonality below the median was linked to improved progression-free and overall survival. Small sample size (n ≈ 29) and many exploratory analyses mean the results are intended to be hypothesis-generating.

The chain employs TRBV14 and TRBJ2-5; a tentative D call is TRBD2 (5 bases match). This TCR came from a man aged 60 to 69 with urothelial cancer. This material consisted of PBMCs, taken around atezolizumab (anti-PD-L1) treatment. The encoded CDR3 is CASSQDGLAGETQYF. The sequenced DNA is TGTGCCAGCAGCCAAGACGGCCTAGCTGGGGAGACCCAGTACTTC. Outside the CDR3, residues come from the reference TRBV14 and TRBJ2-5 proteins, so the full variable domain is: EAGVTQFPSHSVIEKGQTVTLRCDPISGHDNLYWYRRVMGKEIKFLLHFVKESKQDESGMPNNRFLAERTGGTYSTLKVQPAELEDSGVYFCASSQDGLAGETQYFGPGTRLLVL.